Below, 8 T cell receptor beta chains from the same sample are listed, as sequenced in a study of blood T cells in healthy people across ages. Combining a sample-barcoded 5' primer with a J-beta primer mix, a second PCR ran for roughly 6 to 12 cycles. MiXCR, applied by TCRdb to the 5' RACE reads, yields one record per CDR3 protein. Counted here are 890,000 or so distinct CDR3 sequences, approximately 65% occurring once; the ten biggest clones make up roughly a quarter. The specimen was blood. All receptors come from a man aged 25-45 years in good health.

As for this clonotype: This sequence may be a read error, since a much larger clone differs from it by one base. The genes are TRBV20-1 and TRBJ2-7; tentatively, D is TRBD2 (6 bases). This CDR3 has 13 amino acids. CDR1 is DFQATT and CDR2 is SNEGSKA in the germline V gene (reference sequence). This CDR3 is CSTRYGGTYEQYF. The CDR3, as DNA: TGCAGTACTAGATATGGCGGGACCTACGAGCAGTACTTC.

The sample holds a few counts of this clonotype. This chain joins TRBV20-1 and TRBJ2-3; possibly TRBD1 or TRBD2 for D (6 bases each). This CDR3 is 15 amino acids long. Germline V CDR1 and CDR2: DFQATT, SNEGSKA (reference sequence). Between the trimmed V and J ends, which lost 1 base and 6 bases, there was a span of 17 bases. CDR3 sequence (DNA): TGCAGTGCTAGAGTATCGGGGGCAGTTCCCGATACGCAGTATTTT. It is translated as CSARVSGAVPDTQYF.

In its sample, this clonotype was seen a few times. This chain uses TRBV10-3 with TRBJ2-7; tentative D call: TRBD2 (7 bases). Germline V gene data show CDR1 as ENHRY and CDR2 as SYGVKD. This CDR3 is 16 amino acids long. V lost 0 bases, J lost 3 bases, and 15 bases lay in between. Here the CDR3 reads CAISESRGGGGYEQYF. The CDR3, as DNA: TGTGCCATCAGTGAGTCGAGGGGGGGAGGAGGCTACGAGCAGTACTTC.

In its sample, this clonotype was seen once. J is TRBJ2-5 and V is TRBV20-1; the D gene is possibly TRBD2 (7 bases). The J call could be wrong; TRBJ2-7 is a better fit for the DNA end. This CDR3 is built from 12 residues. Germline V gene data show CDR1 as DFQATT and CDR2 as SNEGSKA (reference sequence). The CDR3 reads CSAPRGGDEQYF. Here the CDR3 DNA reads TGCAGTGCGCCTAGGGGGGGAGACGAGCAGTACTTC.

CDR3 DNA: TGTGCCAGCAGCCCGGGACAGGAGCAAGATACGCAGTATTTT. Amino acid sequence: CASSPGQEQDTQYF. The rearrangement uses TRBV3-1 and TRBJ2-3, with 8 bases fitting TRBD1. Germline V CDR1 and CDR2: LGHDT, YNNKEL (reference sequence). This CDR3 has 14 amino acids. The V segment lost 4 bases and the J segment 5 bases; nucleotides outside the gene matches: 5.

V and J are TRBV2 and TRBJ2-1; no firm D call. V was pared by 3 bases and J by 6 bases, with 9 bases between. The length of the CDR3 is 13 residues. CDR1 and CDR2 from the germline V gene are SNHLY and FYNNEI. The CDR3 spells CASSDFPPNEQFF. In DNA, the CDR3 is TGTGCCAGCAGTGACTTCCCACCCAATGAGCAGTTCTTC.

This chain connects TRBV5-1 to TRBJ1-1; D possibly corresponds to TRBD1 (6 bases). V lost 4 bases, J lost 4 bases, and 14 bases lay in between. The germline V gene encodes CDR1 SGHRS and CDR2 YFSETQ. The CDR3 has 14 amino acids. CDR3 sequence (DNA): TGCGCCAGCAGCACCATTACAGGGAGCACTGAAGCTTTCTTT. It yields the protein CASSTITGSTEAFF.

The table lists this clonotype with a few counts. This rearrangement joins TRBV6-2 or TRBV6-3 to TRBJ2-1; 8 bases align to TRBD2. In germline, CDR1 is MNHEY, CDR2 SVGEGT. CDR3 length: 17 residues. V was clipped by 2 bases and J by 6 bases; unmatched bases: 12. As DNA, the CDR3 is TGTGCCAGCAGTTACGGTCCGGGACTAGAAACCAGCAATGAGCAGTTCTTC. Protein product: CASSYGPGLETSNEQFF.